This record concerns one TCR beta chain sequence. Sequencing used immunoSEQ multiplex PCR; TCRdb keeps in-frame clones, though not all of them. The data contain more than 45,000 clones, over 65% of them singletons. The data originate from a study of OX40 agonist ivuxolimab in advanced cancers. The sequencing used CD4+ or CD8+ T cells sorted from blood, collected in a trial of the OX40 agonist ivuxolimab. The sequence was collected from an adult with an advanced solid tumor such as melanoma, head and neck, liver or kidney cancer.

In DNA, the CDR3 is TGCGCCAGCAGCCAACTGAGGACAGTTGGGGCCAACGTCCTGACTTTC. It translates to CASSQLRTVGANVLTF. This chain connects TRBV4-1 to TRBJ2-6, with D perhaps matching TRBD1 (6 bases). The CDR3 extends over 16 amino acids. V shed 2 bases and J shed 3 bases, with 11 bases lying between them. From germline, CDR1 is MGHRA and CDR2 YSYEKL.